Listed here are 32 T cell receptor beta chains from one sample, sequenced in a study of cytomegalovirus exposure and HLA in healthy donors. Clones were sequenced by immunoSEQ multiplex PCR, and TCRdb holds only the in-frame ones, with some missing. This table holds roughly 330,000 clones, around 87% found once. Sequencing was done on a sample of PBMCs. The origin of the receptors is a woman in her 30s in good health and CMV-seropositive.

This clone appeared once. The chain joins TRBV4-2 to TRBJ2-4; D is unresolved. The CDR3 sequence is 15 residues long. The ends were cut back, 0 bases at V and 5 bases at J, with 11 bases in the middle. Germline CDR1 reads LGHNA; CDR2 reads YNFKEQ. The CDR3 sequence is CASSQESGSQNIQYF. The CDR3 coding sequence is TGTGCCAGCAGCCAAGAATCGGGCAGTCAAAACATTCAGTACTTC.

The chain couples TRBV27 to TRBJ2-7, with TRBD1 matching over 9 bases. The CDR3 is made up of 15 amino acids. J was trimmed by 5 bases and V by 7 bases; bases with no gene match: 12. Germline-derived CDR1 and CDR2 are MNHEY and SMNVEV (reference sequence). Here the CDR3 reads CASKIAQGAVDEQYF. CDR3 coding DNA: TGTGCCAGCAAAATAGCACAGGGGGCGGTTGACGAGCAGTACTTC.

The chain joins TRBV19 to TRBJ2-1; 10 positions match TRBD1. Per the germline V gene, CDR1 is LNHDA and CDR2 is SQIVND (reference sequence). CDR3 length: 18 residues. The ends lost 3 bases at V and 5 bases at J; junction bases unmatched: 13. The CDR3 protein is CASSILLTRDRGDNEQFF. The CDR3 DNA sequence: TGTGCCAGTAGTATTCTCCTCACCCGGGACAGGGGAGACAATGAGCAGTTCTTC.

The chain combines TRBV19 with TRBJ1-1; 7 bases map to TRBD1. Germline V CDR1 and CDR2: LNHDA, SQIVND (reference sequence). The length of the CDR3 is 14 residues. The ends lost 3 bases at V and 0 bases at J; junction bases unmatched: 1. The CDR3 sequence: CASSMGTVNTEAFF. For the CDR3, the DNA is TGTGCCAGTAGTATGGGGACAGTGAACACTGAAGCTTTCTTT.

The chain joins TRBV25-1 to TRBJ1-1; no clear D gene. V was shortened by 3 bases and J by 0 bases, with 11 bases between the two germline ends. There are 15 residues in the CDR3. Per the germline V gene, CDR1 is MGHDK and CDR2 is SYGVNS. CDR3 sequence reads: CASSDPRPVNTEAFF. CDR3 coding DNA: TGTGCCAGCAGTGACCCCCGCCCTGTGAACACTGAAGCTTTCTTT.

The CDR3 loop reads CASSPTGAGDGETQYF. The DNA for the CDR3 is TGTGCCAGCAGCCCGACGGGAGCGGGAGACGGAGAGACCCAGTACTTC. The V and J genes are TRBV5-5 and TRBJ2-5; 8 positions match TRBD2. There are 16 residues in the CDR3. V dropped 4 bases and J dropped 4; count of bases not matched to a gene: 12. Germline CDR1 reads SGHKS; CDR2 reads YYEKEE (reference sequence).

V is TRBV28 and J is TRBJ2-7, with 7 bases lining up with TRBD1. The CDR3 is 13 residues long. The germline V gene encodes CDR1 MDHEN and CDR2 SYDVKM. V was pared by 9 bases and J by 0 bases, with 5 bases of the junction left unmatched. CDR3 nucleotides: TGTGCCAGTAGGGACAGCCTCTCCTACGAGCAGTACTTC. As protein: CASRDSLSYEQYF.

The chain carries TRBV9 and TRBJ2-3; no definite D call. Germline V lookup: CDR1 SGDLS, CDR2 YYNGEE. V lost 4 bases, J lost 2 bases, and 11 bases lay in between. This CDR3 spans 14 amino acids. The CDR3 DNA sequence: TGTGCCAGCAGCCCTCCGGAGCACACAGATACGCAGTATTTT. Translation gives CASSPPEHTDTQYF. Complete variable domain (other parts from reference TRBV9 and TRBJ2-3): DSGVTQTPKHLITATGQRVTLRCSPRSGDLSVYWYQQSLDQGLQFLIQYYNGEERAKGNILERFSAQQFPDLHSELNLSSLELGDSALYFCASSPPEHTDTQYFGPGTRLTVL.

This chain links TRBV6-4 with TRBJ2-7, with a weak D call TRBD1 (5 bases). V was shortened by 6 bases and J by 6 bases, with 15 bases between the two germline ends. The CDR3 sequence is 13 residues long. CDR1 is MRHNA, CDR2 SNTAGT, per germline. CDR3 nucleotides: TGTGCCAGCAGCAATTACTGGGGCAGCGAGCAGTACTTC. This codes for CASSNYWGSEQYF.

The gene calls are TRBV11-2 and TRBJ2-2, with D unresolved. V dropped 5 bases and J dropped 2 bases, with 6 bases sitting between them. Germline V gives CDR1 SGHAT, CDR2 FQNNGV. The CDR3 runs 13 residues. CDR3 in amino acids: CASSASNTGELFF. Here the CDR3 DNA reads TGTGCCAGCAGCGCCAGCAACACCGGGGAGCTGTTTTTT.

The chain employs TRBV5-8 and TRBJ2-5; possibly TRBD1 for D (5 bases). Trimming left V 0 bases short and J 1 base short, with 7 bases between. Germline CDR1 and CDR2: SGHTS and YDEGEE. The CDR3 is 14 residues long. The CDR3 DNA reads as TGTGCCAGCAGCTTGGGACAGCTCCAAGAGACCCAGTACTTC. This translates into CASSLGQLQETQYF.

This CDR3 reads CASTPTGQGMNEQYF. The CDR3 bases are TGTGCCAGCACCCCGACGGGACAGGGGATGAACGAGCAGTACTTC. The rearrangement joins TRBV27 to TRBJ2-7; 10 bases match TRBD1. Germline CDR1 MNHEY, CDR2 SMNVEV (reference sequence). With 7 bases clipped from V and 5 bases from J, the junction kept 11 bases outside the gene matches. This CDR3 comprises 15 residues.

Only one count was recorded for this clone. This chain uses TRBV6-1 with TRBJ1-3, with 8 bases identical to TRBD1. This CDR3 is 13 amino acids long. Unmatched junction bases numbered 4, after V lost 10 bases and J lost 2 bases. Germline V gene lookup returns CDR1 MNHNS and CDR2 SASEGT. CDR3 sequence: CAILRGPGNTIYF. Written as DNA, the CDR3 is TGTGCCATCCTCAGGGGGCCTGGAAACACCATATATTTT.

This clone was seen only a few times. The V call is TRBV18, the J call TRBJ2-3; TRBD2 aligns across 9 bases. This CDR3 is built from 17 residues. Per germline, CDR1 KGHSH and CDR2 LQKENI. The trim removed 0 bases at V and 0 bases at J, leaving 4 bases unmatched. The CDR3 nucleotides read TGTGCCAGCTCACCACCGGGGCTAGCGGGGAGCACAGATACGCAGTATTTT. Its protein is CASSPPGLAGSTDTQYF. Full variable domain (remainder filled in from reference TRBV18 and TRBJ2-3): NAGVMQNPRHLVRRRGQEARLRCSPMKGHSHVYWYRQLPEEGLKFMVYLQKENIIDESGMPKERFSAEFPKEGPSILRIQQVVRGDSAAYFCASSPPGLAGSTDTQYFGPGTRLTVL.

This chain connects TRBV19 to TRBJ2-1; 7 bases line up with TRBD1. The germline gives CDR1 LNHDA, CDR2 SQIVND (reference sequence). The CDR3 has 12 residues. V lost 8 bases to trimming and J lost 9 bases; unmatched junction nucleotides: 7. Here the CDR3 DNA reads TGTGCCAGTTTCGACAGGGCGGGTGAGCAGTTCTTC. This sequence encodes CASFDRAGEQFF. The complete variable domain, with remaining parts taken from reference TRBV19 and TRBJ2-1, reads DGGITQSPKYLFRKEGQNVTLSCEQNLNHDAMYWYRQDPGQGLRLIYYSQIVNDFQKGDIAEGYSVSREKKESFPLTVTSAQKNPTAFYLCASFDRAGEQFFGPGTRLTVL.

Only a few counts were recorded for this clone. Here the CDR3 DNA reads TGTGCCAGCAGCTTACTTCTTGGTGGGCAGGGGAGCACAGATACGCAGTATTTT. Amino acid sequence: CASSLLLGGQGSTDTQYF. This chain links TRBV7-9 with TRBJ2-3; TRBD1 might be the D (6 bases). Per the germline V gene, CDR1 is SEHNR and CDR2 is FQNEAQ (reference sequence). V was cut by 2 bases and J by 0 bases, with 18 bases left in between. The CDR3 loop spans 18 amino acids.

This sequence joins TRBV27 and TRBJ2-7; TRBD2 agrees at 12 bases. Trimming removed 6 bases from V and 2 bases from J; junction bases left unmatched: 8. This CDR3 has 16 amino acids. Per germline, CDR1 MNHEY and CDR2 SMNVEV (reference sequence). CDR3 nucleotide sequence: TGTGCCAGCAGACGGAGACTAGCGGGAGCCCCCTACGAGCAGTACTTC. Translated: CASRRRLAGAPYEQYF.

The chain employs TRBV27 and TRBJ1-6; D not certain. CDR3 length: 16 amino acids. CDR1 is MNHEY and CDR2 is SMNVEV in the germline V gene (reference sequence). Trimming removed 10 bases from V and 8 bases from J, with 24 bases in between. CDR3 in amino acids: CATRLSQDAIHSPLHF. The CDR3 nucleotides are TGTGCCACCCGCCTCTCGCAGGACGCCATCCATTCACCCCTCCACTTT.

This clone came up once. This rearrangement joins TRBV5-6 to TRBJ1-3, with 7 positions matching TRBD1. Per germline, CDR1 SGHDT and CDR2 YYEEEE. The CDR3 loop spans 16 amino acids. The V and J ends lost 2 bases and 4 bases, in that order; junction bases with no gene match: 9. Here the CDR3 reads CASSLPLRGSGNTIYF. CDR3 sequence (DNA): TGTGCCAGCAGCTTACCGCTCAGGGGGTCCGGAAACACCATATATTTT.

The chain joins TRBV9 to TRBJ2-1; the match to TRBD2 covers 8 bases. This CDR3 is built from 15 residues. The germline gives CDR1 SGDLS, CDR2 YYNGEE. V lost 3 bases and J lost 4; bases outside the gene matches: 6. As DNA, the CDR3 is TGTGCCAGCAGCGCGAGCGGGAGCCCTTACAATGAGCAGTTCTTC. Protein: CASSASGSPYNEQFF.

V usage is TRBV2 and J usage is TRBJ2-5, with 8 bases fitting TRBD2. V dropped 6 bases and J dropped 1; count of bases not matched to a gene: 4. This CDR3 is 14 amino acids long. Germline assignment: CDR1 SNHLY and CDR2 FYNNEI. The CDR3 sequence: CASSFSGIQETQYF. CDR3 sequence (DNA): TGTGCCAGCAGCTTTAGCGGGATCCAAGAGACCCAGTACTTC.

This chain uses TRBV15 with TRBJ1-2; tentative D call: TRBD1 (5 bases). This CDR3 region has 14 residues. Trimming left V 0 bases short and J 8 bases short, with 13 bases between. The germline gives CDR1 LNHNV, CDR2 YYDKDF (reference sequence). The CDR3 here is CATSRDRGLGGYTF. CDR3 bases: TGTGCCACCAGCAGAGATCGGGGCTTGGGGGGCTACACCTTC.

This chain links TRBV4-3 with TRBJ2-1; TRBD1 matches 8 bases. CDR3 length equals 15 residues. In germline, CDR1 is LGHNA, CDR2 YSLEER. V lost 1 base to trimming and J lost 6 bases; unmatched junction nucleotides: 5. CDR3: CASSQGTGTGNEQFF. The CDR3 DNA is TGCGCCAGCAGCCAAGGGACAGGGACCGGCAATGAGCAGTTCTTC.

This clone was recorded once. This chain links TRBV5-6 with TRBJ2-1; perhaps TRBD1 as D (6 bases). In germline, CDR1 is SGHDT, CDR2 YYEEEE. Trimming pared 2 bases from V and 2 bases from J, leaving 14 bases between. The CDR3 extends over 16 amino acids. The CDR3 spells CASSFFRRGTYNEQFF. The CDR3 DNA sequence: TGTGCCAGCAGCTTTTTCCGCAGGGGAACCTACAATGAGCAGTTCTTC.

This clone was observed a single time. The V and J genes are TRBV29-1 and TRBJ2-7; 7 bases align to TRBD1. V lost 4 bases, J lost 3 bases, and 6 bases stayed unmatched. The CDR3 totals 13 residues. Germline V gene data show CDR1 as SQVTM and CDR2 as ANQGSEA. CDR3 sequence: CSVAGQVGYEQYF. Written as DNA, the CDR3 is TGCAGCGTTGCTGGACAGGTGGGCTACGAGCAGTACTTC.

In this sample, this clone turned up a few times. The chain links TRBV27 to TRBJ1-2, with D hard to call. V lost 5 bases and J 5 bases, leaving 12 bases between the germline ends. The germline V gene encodes CDR1 MNHEY and CDR2 SMNVEV (reference sequence). This CDR3 has 13 amino acids. The CDR3 DNA follows: TGTGCCAGCAGTGACGGCGCGGGTTATGGCTACACCTTC. It yields the protein CASSDGAGYGYTF.

The rearrangement links TRBV7-9 to TRBJ2-2; 8 positions agree with TRBD2. Unmatched junction bases numbered 11, after V lost 4 bases and J lost 4 bases. The germline V gene has CDR1 SEHNR and CDR2 FQNEAQ (reference sequence). There are 17 residues in the CDR3. Here the CDR3 reads CASSSLSGKGLTGELFF. CDR3 sequence (DNA): TGTGCCAGCAGCTCCCTTAGCGGGAAGGGTCTCACCGGGGAGCTGTTTTTT.

This sequence joins TRBV28 and TRBJ1-5, with 10 positions matching TRBD1. The germline V gene encodes CDR1 MDHEN and CDR2 SYDVKM. The CDR3 totals 16 residues. The V gene end was trimmed by 5 bases and the J gene end by 2 bases; junction bases not matched to a gene: 6. The CDR3 is CASSNTGTGGNQPQHF. The CDR3, as DNA: TGTGCCAGCAGTAACACCGGGACAGGGGGCAATCAGCCCCAGCATTTT.

V gene TRBV7-8 combines with J gene TRBJ2-7, with TRBD1 identical over 11 bases. Trimming took 8 bases from V and 3 from J; bases not matched to a gene: 3. CDR1 is SGHVS, CDR2 FQNEAQ, per germline. The CDR3 runs 13 residues. CDR3 region: CASRDRGGYEQYF. CDR3 bases: TGTGCCAGCCGGGACAGGGGGGGCTACGAGCAGTACTTC. Full variable domain (remainder filled in from reference TRBV7-8 and TRBJ2-7): GAGVSQSPRYKVAKRGQDVALRCDPISGHVSLFWYQQALGQGPEFLTYFQNEAQLDKSGLPSDRFFAERPEGSVSTLKIQRTQQEDSAVYLCASRDRGGYEQYFGPGTRLTVT.

The genes are TRBV10-3 and TRBJ2-7, with TRBD1 matching over 9 bases. V gave up 8 bases and J gave up 6 bases; unmatched junction bases: 14. The CDR3 is made up of 15 amino acids. In germline, CDR1 is ENHRY, CDR2 SYGVKD. The chain's CDR3 is CAISPPPGQGPEQYF. The CDR3 nucleotides read TGTGCCATCTCCCCACCCCCGGGACAGGGTCCCGAGCAGTACTTC.

The V call is TRBV5-1, the J call TRBJ2-2; weak D call: TRBD2 (6 bases). The germline V gene encodes CDR1 SGHRS and CDR2 YFSETQ. The CDR3 runs 15 residues. V dropped 1 base and J dropped 7 bases, with 14 bases sitting between them. CDR3 bases: TGCGCCAGCAGCTTGCAGGAGCTAGCGTTCGGGGAGCTGTTTTTT. Encoded protein: CASSLQELAFGELFF.

The rearrangement uses TRBV2 and TRBJ2-7; D is perhaps TRBD2 (6 bases). Trimming pared 6 bases from V and 3 bases from J, leaving 9 bases between. CDR1 is SNHLY and CDR2 is FYNNEI in the germline V gene. The CDR3 spans 12 residues. The CDR3 DNA is TGTGCCAGCAGGGCCGGGGGCTACGAGCAGTACTTC. It specifies CASRAGGYEQYF.